This T cell receptor beta chain came from a study of response to subunit inactivated influenza vaccine (dated by TCRdb to 2016 to 2019). Study-level background: Deep quantitative T cell receptor repertoire profiling was used in the study to track responses to a trivalent subunit inactivated influenza vaccine. Study-level results and caveats: The authors suggested that each seasonal influenza vaccination may recruit only a limited number of new T cells.

This clonotype was observed a handful of times. Its target antigen remains unknown. Per-nucleotide qualities are absent, and no much larger clonotype sits a single base away. The library was obtained by RT-PCR. The sequencer was an Illumina HiSeq 2500. TCRdb applied fastp at Q25 and MiXCR to the public reads, then kept only in-frame beta chains. Every CDR3 protein is listed once, alongside the most common genes and DNA of its rows. The sample has some 600,000 distinct CDR3 sequences on record, about 15% of them singletons. The biggest ten clones account for about 7.6% of the sample. Including cysteine and phenylalanine, the CDR3 has 13 amino acids. Of all the DNA, just the CDR3 is kept, 39 bases in frame from base 1. The germline ends are 9 bases apart after V is trimmed by 8 bases and J by 2 bases.

This TCR was recovered from a man between 50 and 59 years old who received an inactivated influenza vaccine. Donor details come from another sample of the same person, matched by shared clones. This chain joins TRBV12-3 or TRBV12-4 to TRBJ2-2; the D gene identity is not certain. Source: PBMCs from blood, taken 14 to 15 days before vaccination. The CDR3 in this case is CASAYQNTGELFF. The DNA reads as follows: TGTGCCAGCGCATACCAAAACACCGGGGAGCTGTTTTTT.